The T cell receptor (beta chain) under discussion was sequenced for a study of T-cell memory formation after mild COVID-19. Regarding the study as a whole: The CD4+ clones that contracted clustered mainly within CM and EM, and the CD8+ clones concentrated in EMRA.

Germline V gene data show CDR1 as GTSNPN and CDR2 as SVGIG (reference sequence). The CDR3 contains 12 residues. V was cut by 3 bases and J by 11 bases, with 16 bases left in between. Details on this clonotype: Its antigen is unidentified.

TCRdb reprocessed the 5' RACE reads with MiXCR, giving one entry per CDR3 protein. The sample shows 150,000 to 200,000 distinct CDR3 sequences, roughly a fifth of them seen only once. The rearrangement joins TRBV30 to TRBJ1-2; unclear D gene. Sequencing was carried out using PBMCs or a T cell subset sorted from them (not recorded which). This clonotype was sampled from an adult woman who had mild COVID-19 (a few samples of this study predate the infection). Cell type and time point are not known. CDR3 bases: TGTGCCTGGAGACCGGCCCGTTGGGCTTACACCTTC. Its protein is CAWRPARWAYTF.